Below, one T cell receptor (beta chain) is given with its context. Its antigen is undetermined. Use of 60 Vbeta and 13 Jbeta primers characterized the PCR. Clones were read by immunoSEQ multiplex PCR, and TCRdb kept only the in-frame ones, dropping some. The data hold more than 100,000 clones, with more than 80% observed a single time. The data were taken from a study of cytomegalovirus exposure and HLA in healthy donors. Across the whole study: Just over 80% of several hundred genotyped donors fell in the Caucasian-associated ancestry cluster.

Notes on the study in general: A likely sequencing artifact accounted for one observed cluster of highly shared sequence variants. A list of roughly 160 TCR beta chains associated with cytomegalovirus was given.

The CDR3 is made up of 14 amino acids. CDR1 and CDR2 from the germline V gene are MDHEN and SYDVKM. The V end lost 8 bases, the J end lost 0 bases, and 14 bases lay between the germline ends. The genes are TRBV28 and TRBJ2-7; D is ambiguous. The source is a middle-aged man in good health and CMV-seronegative. Specimen: PBMCs. The CDR3 DNA follows: TGTGCCAGCGTACCGCCTGGCCTCTCCTACGAGCAGTACTTC. It translates to CASVPPGLSYEQYF.